Sequencing of this TCR beta chain was carried out in a study of OX40 agonist ivuxolimab in advanced cancers. Study-level background: Ivuxolimab was an agonistic, fully human IgG2 monoclonal antibody directed against OX40 (CD134), a costimulatory receptor. Intravenous ivuxolimab was administered to patients every 2 weeks at six dose levels: 0.01, 0.1, 0.3, 1.5, 3 and 10 mg/kg. The paper describes the monotherapy dose-escalation part (N of about 47 patients) of the phase I trial of ivuxolimab. Peripheral TCRbeta sequencing aimed to test whether ivuxolimab altered TCR sequence diversity and caused clonal T-cell expansion. Prior anti-PD-1, anti-PD-L1 or anti-CTLA-4 therapy was permitted, and checkpoint inhibitors had been received by more than 35% of dose-escalation patients. A male proportion of roughly 85% and a mean age of 60 years, ranging from about 23 to 79, were recorded for the dose-escalation cohort. Of the approximately 50 dose-escalation patients, hepatocellular carcinoma was present in around 19, melanoma in around 15, renal cell carcinoma in 9 and head and neck cancer in 9. Partial responses were achieved by three dose-escalation patients, of whom one had hepatocellular carcinoma and two had cutaneous melanoma. The investigation overall reported the following: On average, CD8+ T cells showed more expanded clones than CD4+ T cells after ivuxolimab. In the 0.1-3.0 mg/kg groups, partial responders were among the patients with the lowest normalized peripheral clonal expansion, particularly in CD8+ T cells. Low levels of normalized T-cell clonal expansion were also shown by some nonresponding patients. Clonal expansion of both CD4+ and CD8+ blood T cells was observed from baseline to week 6 at doses 0.1 to 3.0 mg/kg. The antigen specificity of the clonally expanded peripheral T cells was not determined.

For this clone: The antigen it recognizes is unknown. There are no base qualities to consult, and no much larger clone falls within one base.

CDR1 and CDR2 are drawn from the germline V gene (reference sequence): SGHNT, YYREEE. Inclusive of the bounding cysteine and phenylalanine, the CDR3 is 15 residues long. Only the CDR3 portion is preserved as DNA: 45 bases, with reading frame beginning at the first base. A distance of 16 bases separates the germline ends of V and J, which lose 1 base and 5 bases respectively. Genomic DNA was isolated from the sorted cells so that the TCRbeta CDR3 region could be sequenced. TCRbeta CDR3 regions were sequenced using the immunoSEQ Assay. TCRdb limited this immuneACCESS table to in-frame rearrangements with V and J called. A share of clones is missing; checked studies link under half to unresolved V genes, and the rest is unexplained. This sample lists about 60,000 clones; nearly 95% were detected once. The ten largest clones capture 15% to 20% of the sample. Patients with a history of autoimmune disease or receiving systemic immunosuppression were excluded from the trial. Peripheral blood for TCR sequencing was collected from all dose cohorts at baseline, on cycle 4 day 1, and on cycle 7 day 1. Samples came from an open-label, multicenter, first-in-human phase I dose-escalation trial of ivuxolimab. The trial enrolled adults with locally advanced or metastatic head and neck squamous cell, hepatocellular, melanoma or renal cell carcinoma. Before TCR sequencing, CD4+ and CD8+ T cells were separately sorted from peripheral blood.

The chain joins TRBV5-4 to TRBJ2-7, with no confidently assigned D gene. The TCR originated in an adult with an advanced solid tumor such as melanoma, head and neck, liver or kidney cancer. The material sequenced was CD4+ or CD8+ T cells sorted from blood, taken in a trial of the OX40 agonist ivuxolimab. The nucleotides read TGTGCCAGCAGCTTGCTGGGAATCACTAAAGACGAGCAGTACTTC. It translates as CASSLLGITKDEQYF.